The rows below give T cell receptor beta chains drawn from one sample of a study of T cells in Graves' hyperthyroidism and ophthalmopathy. One entry per CDR3 protein, called by TCRdb with MiXCR from the multiplex PCR reads. The sample lists roughly 200,000 distinct CDR3 sequences; roughly a sixth were seen once. Sequences were obtained from blood. The receptors stem from a woman in her fifties or sixties with Graves' hyperthyroidism. Each CDR3 is given with its conserved first and last residue. The D gene is left open where the match is weak. Rows give clone size only sometimes, using once, few, many, or a class for an expanded clone.

>TRBV29-1|TRBD1|many|TRBJ1-2
TGCAGCGTCACGACAGGGGTCTCGGTCGGCTACACCTTC
CSVTTGVSVGYTF
>TRBV5-1|TRBD1|few|TRBJ1-2
TGCGCCAGCAGCTCGAGTCCCGGGACAGGGGGAAGCGGCTACACCTTC
CASSSSPGTGGSGYTF
>TRBV4-2|NA|many|TRBJ2-7
TGTGCCAGCAGCCAGACCGGGACCGCAGGCTACGAGCAGTACTTC
CASSQTGTAGYEQYF
>TRBV12-3/TRBV12-4|NA|many|TRBJ1-3
TGTGCCAGCAGCCTACCGGCGGCTGGAAACACCATATATTTT
CASSLPAAGNTIYF
>TRBV6-1|TRBD1|many|TRBJ2-1
TGTGCCAGCAGTGAGGACAGGGGCTACAATGAGCAGTTCTTC
CASSEDRGYNEQFF
>TRBV28|NA|many|TRBJ1-1
TGTGCCAGCAGTTCAGGCGTCCGGAAGGGCACTGAAGCTTTCTTT
CASSSGVRKGTEAFF
>TRBV6-2/TRBV6-3|NA|many|TRBJ2-7
TGTGCCAGCAGTTGGGGCTACGAGCAGTACTTC
CASSWGYEQYF
>TRBV18|NA|NA|TRBJ1-6
TGTGCCAGCTCTAACAGATCCGATAGCTCCTATAATTCACCCCTCCACTTT
CASSNRSDSSYNSPLHF
>TRBV5-1|NA|many|TRBJ1-2
TGCGCCAGCAGCTCAACAGGGACGGCGGATGGCTACACCTTC
CASSSTGTADGYTF
>TRBV18|TRBD1|NA|TRBJ2-1
TGTGCCAGCTCACCGCCACAGGGGGATGAGCAGTTCTTC
CASSPPQGDEQFF
>TRBV6-1|NA|many|TRBJ2-7
TGTGCCAGCAGCCCTATTGGATACGAGCAGTACTTC
CASSPIGYEQYF
>TRBV7-2|NA|NA|TRBJ1-5
TGTGCCAGCAGCTTAGCCGGACGGGACAATCAGCCCCAGCATTTT
CASSLAGRDNQPQHF
>TRBV3-1|NA|many|TRBJ2-3
TGTGCCAGCAGACTCGCTTCAGATACGCAGTATTTT
CASRLASDTQYF
>TRBV7-9|NA|many|TRBJ2-7
TGTGCCAGCAGCTTGTCGGACAGCTCCTACGAGCAGTACTTC
CASSLSDSSYEQYF
>TRBV7-9|NA|NA|TRBJ2-7
TGTGCCAGCATCAGTCAGGGCGGTACAAGCTCCTACGAGCAGTACTTC
CASISQGGTSSYEQYF
>TRBV11-2|TRBD1|many|TRBJ2-7
TGTGCCAGCAGGGGGACAGGGGTTGGAGGCGAGCAGTACTTC
CASRGTGVGGEQYF
>TRBV7-2|TRBD1|NA|TRBJ2-4
TGTGCCAGCAGCCAAGGACAGGGGGCCTTCGGCAAAAACATTCAGTACTTC
CASSQGQGAFGKNIQYF
>TRBV5-5|NA|NA|TRBJ1-1
TGTGCCAGCAGCTTGGATGGGGCTAGGAACTCTGAAGCTTTCTTT
CASSLDGARNSEAFF
>TRBV6-2/TRBV6-3|NA|many|TRBJ1-5
TGTGCCAGCAGTTACGGGGACAATCAGCCCCAGCATTTT
CASSYGDNQPQHF
>TRBV29-1|NA|NA|TRBJ1-5
TGCAGCGTTCTCGGGCTCCCCAATCAGCCCCAGCATTTT
CSVLGLPNQPQHF
>TRBV30|NA|many|TRBJ2-5
TGTGCCTGGCGAATGACCCAAGAGACCCAGTACTTC
CAWRMTQETQYF
>TRBV15|TRBD1|many|TRBJ1-5
TGTGCCACCAGGGGACAGGAGAGTCAGCCCCAGCATTTT
CATRGQESQPQHF
>TRBV20-1|TRBD2|many|TRBJ2-3
TGCAGTGCTAGCCACAGGACTAGCGGGAGTACAGATACGCAGTATTTT
CSASHRTSGSTDTQYF
>TRBV7-2|NA|few|TRBJ1-5
TGTGCCAGCAGCCACCATACAAATAGCAATCAGCCCCAGCATTTT
CASSHHTNSNQPQHF
>TRBV6-1|NA|NA|TRBJ2-5
TGCGCCAGCAGTGAGGCAGGGACACAAGAGACCCAGTACTTC
CASSEAGTQETQYF
>TRBV3-1|NA|few|TRBJ2-3
TGTGCCAGCAGCCAAGATCCCACAGATACGCAGTATTTT
CASSQDPTDTQYF
>TRBV6-5|NA|many|TRBJ1-2
TGTGCCAGCAGTTACTGGAGCGGTCCGTCTGAAAACTATGGCTACACCTTC
CASSYWSGPSENYGYTF
>TRBV6-5|TRBD1|NA|TRBJ1-5
TGTGCCAGCAGTTACTCACAGGGGAATCAGCCCCAGCATTTT
CASSYSQGNQPQHF
>TRBV3-1|TRBD2|many|TRBJ2-5
TGTGCCAGCAGCCAGCTAGCGGGATGGCAAGAGACCCAGTACTTC
CASSQLAGWQETQYF
>TRBV2|NA|many|TRBJ2-1
TGTGCCAGCAGAACCGGGACACCAAACAATGAGCAGTTCTTC
CASRTGTPNNEQFF
>TRBV7-3|NA|few|TRBJ1-2
TGTGCCAGCAGCCCCGGGGCGACACTCGCGGGCTATGGCTACACCTTC
CASSPGATLAGYGYTF
>TRBV6-5|TRBD2|NA|TRBJ2-2
TGTGCCAGCAGTTTCCGGACTAGCGGGCTTTCGAACACCGGGGAGCTGTTTTTT
CASSFRTSGLSNTGELFF
>TRBV28|NA|many|TRBJ2-1
TGTGCCAGCAGTTTATTTCCGTGGACGGATCAAAGCTCCTACAATGAGCAGTTCTTC
CASSLFPWTDQSSYNEQFF
>TRBV7-9|TRBD2|NA|TRBJ2-1
TGTGCCAGCAGCTCCCCTAGCGGGAGGTACAATGAGCAGTTCTTC
CASSSPSGRYNEQFF
>TRBV20-1|NA|many|TRBJ2-5
TGCAGTGCACATACTAGGTCACAAGAGACCCAGTACTTC
CSAHTRSQETQYF
>TRBV6-1|TRBD2|many|TRBJ2-7
TGTGCCAGCAGCTCGACTAGCGAGCTTACGGAGCAGTACTTC
CASSSTSELTEQYF
>TRBV11-2|TRBD2|many|TRBJ2-3
TGTGCCAGCAGCCTTGGGACTAGCGGGAGGGATACGCAGTATTTT
CASSLGTSGRDTQYF
>TRBV11-3|TRBD1|NA|TRBJ2-5
TGTGCCAGCAGCACCCGGGACAGGGGGCGTTCGTTTGAGACCCAGTACTTC
CASSTRDRGRSFETQYF
>TRBV29-1|NA|many|TRBJ1-2
TGCAGCGTTGGGGGGGGCCCATCGGTTAACTATGGCTACACCTTC
CSVGGGPSVNYGYTF
>TRBV28|NA|many|TRBJ2-3
TGTGCCAGCAGTTCCCCCCTAATGGGGCACCGAAAACCCGGGGATACGCAGTATTTT
CASSSPLMGHRKPGDTQYF
>TRBV7-3|NA|many|TRBJ2-3
TGTGCCAGCAGCTTGACGGACCCGGCTGGGGGGACAGATACGCAGTATTTT
CASSLTDPAGGTDTQYF
>TRBV13|NA|NA|TRBJ2-5
TGTGCCAGCAGCTTAGATGGGGGCCAAAAGACCCAGTACTTC
CASSLDGGQKTQYF
>TRBV20-1|TRBD2|many|TRBJ2-7
TGCAGTGCTAGCCTAACTAGCGGAGAGCAGTACTTC
CSASLTSGEQYF
>TRBV7-9|NA|NA|TRBJ1-1
TGTGCCATCACCCAGGGTCCCACTGAAGCTTTCTTT
CAITQGPTEAFF
>TRBV7-9|TRBD2|many|TRBJ2-7
TGTGCCAGCAGCTTAGAAGCGGGAGACTACGAGCAGTACTTC
CASSLEAGDYEQYF
>TRBV3-1|NA|NA|TRBJ1-2
TGTGCCAGCAGCCCAAATCCTACGACAGTCTACAACTATGGCTACACCTTC
CASSPNPTTVYNYGYTF
>TRBV6-5|NA|few|TRBJ1-6
TGTGCCAGCAGTTACTCCAGGGAGGGTTCACCCCTCCACTTT
CASSYSREGSPLHF
>TRBV10-3|NA|many|TRBJ1-1
TGTGCCATCAGTGAGGTGTCGGGAAACACTGAAGCTTTCTTT
CAISEVSGNTEAFF
>TRBV9|NA|many|TRBJ2-7
TGTGCCAGCAGCGTAGCGGCAGGGGTTGGCGAGCAGTACTTC
CASSVAAGVGEQYF
>TRBV11-2|NA|many|TRBJ2-7
TGTGCCAGCAGTTTAGCAGGGTACGAGCAGTACTTC
CASSLAGYEQYF
>TRBV7-3|NA|few|TRBJ2-5
TGTGCCAGCAGCCCCTCGGTGGGATACGAAGAGACCCAGTACTTC
CASSPSVGYEETQYF
>TRBV7-9|NA|NA|TRBJ1-2
TGTGCCAGCAGCGCACGGAGCTATGGCTACACCTTC
CASSARSYGYTF
>TRBV29-1|TRBD2|many|TRBJ2-1
TGCAGCTGTAACGACAGACTAGCGGGAGTTGCTGAGCAGTTCTTC
CSCNDRLAGVAEQFF
>TRBV28|TRBD2|many|TRBJ2-3
TGTGCCAGCGCTGATCGGGGAGGGGCACTAACAGATACGCAGTATTTT
CASADRGGALTDTQYF
>TRBV20-1|NA|many|TRBJ2-4
TGCAGTGCCCCGACAGCAGCCAAAAACATTCAGTACTTC
CSAPTAAKNIQYF
>TRBV12-3/TRBV12-4|NA|NA|TRBJ1-1
TGTGCCAGCAGTCACAGGGTCGGTGAAGCTTTCTTT
CASSHRVGEAFF
>TRBV11-3|NA|few|TRBJ2-5
TGTGCCAGCAGCGTACCCCAGGGGTCTCAAGAGACCCAGTACTTC
CASSVPQGSQETQYF
>TRBV6-1|NA|NA|TRBJ1-4
TGTGCCAGCAGACCGGCAACTAATGAAAAACTGTTTTTT
CASRPATNEKLFF
>TRBV6-1|NA|NA|TRBJ1-2
TGTGCCAGCAGTGTTCAGGAAAACCCTTATGGCTACACCTTC
CASSVQENPYGYTF
>TRBV2|NA|many|TRBJ1-5
TGTGCCAGCAGTGAAGCGGAGTCTTCCGGCAGTCAGCCCCAGCATTTT
CASSEAESSGSQPQHF